The text below deals with one T cell receptor (beta chain). Its antigen is unknown. This sample is part of a study of T cell responses to AZD1222 COVID-19 vaccine. General study findings and limits: Spike-specific TCR repertoires showed rising breadth and depth after two AZD1222 doses.

Trimming removed 5 bases from V and 6 bases from J, with 12 bases in between. Germline V gene data show CDR1 as KGHSH and CDR2 as LQKENI. This CDR3 has 13 amino acids. Using immunoSEQ multiplex PCR, the repertoire was profiled, and TCRdb retains in-frame clones only, with some absent. The repertoire consists of around 160,000 clones, with 91% occurring once and the leading ten covering approximately 1.5%. This specimen consisted of peripheral blood, obtained on day 0 of AZD1222 vaccination. The TCR comes from an adult in good health. This chain joins TRBV18 and TRBJ2-3; possibly TRBD1 for D (5 bases). The CDR3 loop is CASSVGEPDTQYF. The CDR3 bases are TGTGCCAGCTCAGTAGGGGAACCTGATACGCAGTATTTT.